These 5 T cell receptor beta chains came from one sample sequenced in a study of OX40 agonist ivuxolimab in advanced cancers. Libraries were prepared through the immunoSEQ multiplex PCR assay. As stored in TCRdb, this immuneACCESS dataset retains in-frame rearrangements with V and J assigned. A fraction of the clones does not appear; measured against another copy, unresolved V genes explain less than half of the discrepancy, and the remainder lacks a known reason. In this sample the table shows just over 60,000 clones, about 92% of which occur a single time. About 0.58% of the sample is taken by the ten largest. The source was CD4+ or CD8+ T cells sorted from blood, collected in a trial of the OX40 agonist ivuxolimab. The receptors derive from an adult with an advanced solid tumor such as melanoma, head and neck, liver or kidney cancer.

The chain is built from TRBV6-5 and TRBJ1-5; no clear D. This CDR3 region has 11 residues. The germline V gene has CDR1 MNHEY and CDR2 SVGAGI. Trimming shortened V by 6 bases and J by 7 bases, and 7 bases separated the two germline ends. This chain's CDR3 is CASRNAQPQHF. Written as DNA, the CDR3 is TGTGCCAGCAGGAACGCACAGCCCCAGCATTTT.

This chain uses TRBV7-3 with TRBJ2-7; TRBD1 matches at 10 bases. Germline V CDR1 and CDR2: SGHTA, FQGTGA. The CDR3 runs to 14 residues. Germline trimming cut 8 bases from V and 2 bases from J; bases unmatched to any gene: 6. In nucleotides, the CDR3 is TGTGCCAGCGCGAAGGGGACAGGGGCCTACGAGCAGTACTTC. Translated: CASAKGTGAYEQYF.

CDR3 bases: TGTGCCAGCAGACAGGGACGTCCACCCCTCCACTTT. Translating it yields CASRQGRPPLHF. The chain has TRBV6-5 and TRBJ1-6; weak D call: TRBD1 (6 bases). This CDR3 contains 12 residues. V shed 6 bases and J shed 11 bases, with 11 bases lying between them. Germline values: CDR1 MNHEY, CDR2 SVGAGI.

CDR3 sequence: CASSPPGRMREQFF. The CDR3 DNA is TGTGCCAGCAGTCCCCCGGGACGGATGAGAGAGCAGTTCTTC. J is TRBJ2-1 and V is TRBV27; perhaps D is TRBD1 or TRBD2 (5 bases each). Trimming removed 5 bases from V and 10 bases from J, with 18 bases in between. The CDR3 has 14 residues. The germline V gene has CDR1 MNHEY and CDR2 SMNVEV (reference sequence).

The gene calls are TRBV10-2 and TRBJ2-5, with 10 bases that match TRBD2. This CDR3 has 15 residues. Germline V gives CDR1 WSHSY, CDR2 SAAADI. Trimming removed 3 bases from V and 9 bases from J; junction bases left unmatched: 10. CDR3 DNA sequence: TGCGCCAGCAGTGACAGGACTAGCGGTTGGTCGCCCCAGTACTTC. This translates into CASSDRTSGWSPQYF.